Listed below are T cell receptor beta chains from one sample, sequenced in a study of shared clonotypes between healthy human individuals. The repertoire was sequenced with immunoSEQ multiplex PCR; TCRdb's copy has only in-frame clones and lacks some. The sample has millions of clones, more than 80% seen once. Sequencing was done on a sample of naive CD4+ T cells sorted from blood. These receptors originate from a man in his late teens or twenties in good health. CDR3s include the opening cysteine and the closing phenylalanine or tryptophan. Fields, in order: V gene, clone size, CDR3 protein. Clone size is shown for a subset of rows, as once, few, many or a class of expanded clone.

V: TRBV10-3; size: .; CDR3: CAISESVGGYGYTF
V: TRBV2; size: .; CDR3: CASSVADSNYGYTF
V: TRBV7-9; size: .; CDR3: CASSSFQSYTEAFF
V: TRBV10-3; size: .; CDR3: CAITQTSGSNTGELFF
V: TRBV10-3; size: .; CDR3: CAISSSERESQYF
V: TRBV4-3; size: once; CDR3: CASSPGPYTGELFF
V: TRBV7-6; size: once; CDR3: CASSLGGSTTNEKLFF
V: TRBV9; size: .; CDR3: CASRASGTGVYGYTF
V: TRBV11-2; size: .; CDR3: CASSSMGGNTIYF
V: TRBV6-4; size: .; CDR3: CASTQRAGSGYTF
V: TRBV7-9; size: .; CDR3: CASSQRGRGYGDEQFF
V: TRBV30; size: .; CDR3: CAFARGGETQYF
V: TRBV30; size: .; CDR3: CAWSVNPSKRKTF
V: TRBV5-1; size: .; CDR3: CASSPTQGGQPQHF
V: TRBV27; size: .; CDR3: CASRGGQGWSNEQFF
V: TRBV28; size: .; CDR3: CASKPGGSSYEQYF
V: TRBV18; size: .; CDR3: CASSPDMSGRGTDTQYF
V: TRBV6-1; size: .; CDR3: CASSWGGVGDTEAFF
V: TRBV11-1; size: .; CDR3: CASSLVGTKSYEQYF
V: TRBV28; size: .; CDR3: CASRSGRTNEKLFF
V: TRBV11-3; size: .; CDR3: CASSLVATLFSYEQYF
V: TRBV2; size: .; CDR3: CASSGQADNYEQYF
V: TRBV10-1; size: .; CDR3: CASPPRDNIAKNIQYF
V: TRBV29-1; size: .; CDR3: CSVLQTPNTEAFF
V: TRBV7-8; size: .; CDR3: CASSLEGLHRGGTGELFF
V: TRBV6-1; size: .; CDR3: CASRGLESSYNEQFF
V: TRBV18; size: .; CDR3: CASSQTRTAQGTEAFF
V: TRBV7-3; size: .; CDR3: CASSQTRTNEKLFF
V: TRBV19; size: .; CDR3: CAVTSSEMGQPQHF
V: TRBV7-2; size: .; CDR3: CASSPRGTRIGEQYF
V: TRBV5-1; size: .; CDR3: CASSLQPGQGAAGELFF
V: TRBV7-8; size: .; CDR3: CASSLDPGSNQPQHF
V: TRBV19; size: .; CDR3: CASSIAGYGSGLYNEQFF
V: TRBV6-4; size: .; CDR3: CASKLFRGVGETQYF
V: TRBV7-9; size: .; CDR3: CASSPSGGSSYEQYF
V: TRBV25-1; size: .; CDR3: CASSPLVWDGYTF
V: TRBV27; size: .; CDR3: CASSFKGTDFYEQYF
V: TRBV5-1; size: once; CDR3: CASSLEGRGDEKLFF
V: TRBV5-1; size: .; CDR3: CASTSTSGRSDEQFF
V: TRBV6-6; size: .; CDR3: CATQDGGINYGYTF